Listed here are 5 T cell receptor beta chains from one sample, sequenced in a study of control samples from healthy donors and cancer patients. Data came from immunoSEQ multiplex PCR; TCRdb stores just in-frame clones and leaves some out. Of about 34,000 clones in the sample, approximately 95% are singletons; the top ten hold more than 1.5%. Sequenced material: PBMCs. Receptors originate from a man aged 35-49 years with colorectal cancer.

The rearrangement uses TRBV12-3 or TRBV12-4 and TRBJ1-2, with a tentative D call TRBD1 (5 bases). CDR3 size: 13 residues. V lost 1 base to trimming and J lost 9 bases, with 12 bases between them. The CDR3 region has the DNA TGTGCCAGCAGTTTAGGTCGGTCAGGGAGCTACACCTTC. Its translation is CASSLGRSGSYTF.

The chain couples TRBV4-2 to TRBJ2-3, with D perhaps matching TRBD1 (5 bases). Between the trimmed V and J ends, which lost 1 base and 2 bases, there was a span of 16 bases. Germline lookup yields CDR1 LGHNA and CDR2 YNFKEQ. The CDR3 extends over 17 amino acids. CDR3 sequence reads: CASSQGIQDTFTDTQYF. In nucleotides, the CDR3 is TGTGCCAGCAGCCAAGGGATTCAGGACACCTTCACAGATACGCAGTATTTT.

The rearrangement uses TRBV6-1 and TRBJ2-7, with D possibly being TRBD2 (6 bases). The CDR3 is made up of 18 amino acids. Germline values: CDR1 MNHNS, CDR2 SASEGT. The V gene lost 4 bases and the J gene lost 1 base, with 23 bases spanning the gap. This chain's CDR3 is CASSGDLTVLRGSYEQYF. Here the CDR3 DNA reads TGTGCCAGCAGTGGGGACTTGACAGTGTTGAGAGGTTCCTACGAGCAGTACTTC.

V usage is TRBV5-1 and J usage is TRBJ1-1; 8 positions match TRBD1. V was pared by 3 bases and J by 5 bases, with 6 bases of the junction left unmatched. CDR3 length: 14 residues. Germline V gene lookup returns CDR1 SGHRS and CDR2 YFSETQ. Here the CDR3 DNA reads TGCGCCAGCAGCTGGACAGGGCACGAGACTGAAGCTTTCTTT. It encodes CASSWTGHETEAFF. The full variable domain, its missing parts supplied by reference TRBV5-1 and TRBJ1-1, is KAGVTQTPRYLIKTRGQQVTLSCSPISGHRSVSWYQQTPGQGLQFLFEYFSETQRNKGNFPGRFSGRQFSNSRSEMNVSTLELGDSALYLCASSWTGHETEAFFGQGTRLTVV.

CDR3 protein: CASSLDSGPGGYTF. The CDR3 coding sequence is TGCGCCAGCAGCTTAGACAGCGGCCCGGGCGGCTACACCTTC. The chain recombines TRBV5-1 with TRBJ1-2, with D maybe TRBD1 (5 bases). With 2 bases removed from V and 8 bases from J, the gap between germline ends came to 16 bases. Germline lookup yields CDR1 SGHRS and CDR2 YFSETQ. This CDR3 region has 14 residues.